This T cell receptor (beta chain) was identified during a study of CXCR3-negative and CXCR3-positive naive CD8 T cells. Study outcomes and limitations: High diversity, comparable across both naive subsets, contrasted with much lower diversity in memory CD8+ cells. Because surface CD5 did not distinguish the naive subsets, TCR strength was inferred from TRB CDR3 properties.

CDR3 length equals 13 residues. Germline V gene data show CDR1 as LGHNA and CDR2 as YNFKEQ. TRB cDNA libraries were made by UMI-labeled 5' RACE. TCRdb re-called the 5' RACE reads and gives one entry per CDR3 protein, without DNA. In total, the table holds about 48,000 distinct CDR3 sequences. Comments on this clonotype: What it recognizes is unknown.

The sample comprised memory CD8+ T cells from blood. The TCR sequence derives from a human donor in good health. Some clones in this sample may be carry-over from other donors' samples. The chain employs TRBV4-2 and TRBJ2-1; checking the TCRdb D call of TRBD2 is not possible without DNA. CDR3 residues: CASSLGQGNEQFF.